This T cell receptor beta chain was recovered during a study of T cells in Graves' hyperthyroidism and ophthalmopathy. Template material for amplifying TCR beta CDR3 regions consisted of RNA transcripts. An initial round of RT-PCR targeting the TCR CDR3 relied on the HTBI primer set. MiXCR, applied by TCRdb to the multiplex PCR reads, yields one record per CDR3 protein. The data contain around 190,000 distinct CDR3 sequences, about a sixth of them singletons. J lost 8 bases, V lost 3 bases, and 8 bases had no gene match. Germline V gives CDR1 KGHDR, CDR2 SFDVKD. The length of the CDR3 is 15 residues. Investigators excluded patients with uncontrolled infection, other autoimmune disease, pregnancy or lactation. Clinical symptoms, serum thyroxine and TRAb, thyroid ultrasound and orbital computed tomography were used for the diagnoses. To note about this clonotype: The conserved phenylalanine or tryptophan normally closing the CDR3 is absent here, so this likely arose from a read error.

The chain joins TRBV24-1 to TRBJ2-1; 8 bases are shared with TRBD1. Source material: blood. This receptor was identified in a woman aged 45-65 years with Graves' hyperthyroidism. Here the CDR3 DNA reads TGTGCCACCAGTGATCCGGGACAGGAAAACCATGAGCAGTTCCTC. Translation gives CATSDPGQENHEQFL.